In this sample, the clone carrying this TCR beta chain turned up once. Its antigen is undetermined. It was with 60 Vbeta and 13 Jbeta primers that the PCR ran. The data were produced by immunoSEQ multiplex PCR, yet TCRdb's version contains in-frame clones alone and is incomplete. The sample includes about 99,000 clones, over 75% of them seen just once. The data originate from a study of cytomegalovirus exposure and HLA in healthy donors. About the research overall: Samples from HLA-typed donors yielded 65 million to 85 million unique TCRs in an early data release. Findings and caveats of the study: Highly shared variants forming one cluster were likely a sequencing artifact.

The sequence came from a man aged 35 to 55 in good health and CMV-seronegative. The specimen was PBMCs.

The CDR3 region has the DNA TGTGCCAGCAGTCTTAGCGGGGACGCCTACGAGCAGTACTTC. This encodes CASSLSGDAYEQYF. The rearrangement links TRBV6-4 to TRBJ2-7; TRBD2 agrees at 8 bases. The CDR3 extends over 14 amino acids. J lost 2 bases, V lost 5 bases, and 5 bases had no gene match. The germline V gene has CDR1 MRHNA and CDR2 SNTAGT.